This is a list of T cell receptor beta chains from one sample in a study of lymphopenia after photon versus proton radiotherapy. Sequencing was performed with immunoSEQ multiplex PCR; in TCRdb, only in-frame clones are kept and a portion is missing. The sample shows roughly 64,000 clones, approximately 86% of them seen only once. The specimen comprised peripheral blood, sampled from a patient treated with proton-based radiotherapy. The receptors stem from a man of 80 years or more with esophageal cancer. The CDR3 runs from the conserved cysteine through the conserved F or W. D genes are given only for firm matches. Part of the rows lack a size; the others show once, few, many or a class for expanded clones.

V gene	clone size	J gene	D gene	CDR3 DNA	CDR3 protein
TRBV18	NA	TRBJ2-7	NA	TGTGCCAGCTCACCCCGGCAGGACTTCTACGAGCAGTACTTC	CASSPRQDFYEQYF
TRBV27	NA	TRBJ1-2	NA	TGTGCCAGCAGTTTATCCGCGCTGGACACTTTCTATGGCTACACCTTC	CASSLSALDTFYGYTF
TRBV7-2	NA	TRBJ1-2	NA	TGTGCCAGCAGCTTAGATCGGGGGCCAGGCTATGGCTACACCTTC	CASSLDRGPGYGYTF
TRBV6-5	NA	TRBJ1-6	NA	TGTGCCAGCAGTTACGTTCCAGGAGGGAATTCACCCCTCCACTTT	CASSYVPGGNSPLHF
TRBV29-1	NA	TRBJ1-2	NA	TGCAGCCACGAGGAGGGTAATGGGCCAATGAGAGGCTACACCTTC	CSHEEGNGPMRGYTF
TRBV9	NA	TRBJ2-7	NA	TGTGCCAGCAGCGTAGTTGGGGGCAGCGACGAGCAGTACTTC	CASSVVGGSDEQYF
TRBV7-9	few	TRBJ2-2	NA	TGTGCCAGCAGATCGAGACTCTTCACCGGGGAGCTGTTTTTT	CASRSRLFTGELFF
TRBV7-2	NA	TRBJ2-1	TRBD2	TGTGCCAGCAGCATAATCCGCGGGGGCTCCTACAATGAGCAGTTCTTC	CASSIIRGGSYNEQFF
TRBV18	NA	TRBJ1-1	NA	TGTGCCAGCTCACCACCATCAGGGGTGTGGACTGAAGCTTTCTTT	CASSPPSGVWTEAFF
TRBV19	NA	TRBJ1-3	TRBD1	TGTGCCAGTAGTGCGGACAGGGGGCTCAACACCATATATTTT	CASSADRGLNTIYF
TRBV7-2	NA	TRBJ1-2	TRBD1	TGTGCCAGCAGCTCCGGGACAGGGGGAAACTATGGCTACACCTTC	CASSSGTGGNYGYTF
TRBV4-3	NA	TRBJ2-2	TRBD1	TGCGCCAGCAGCCAAGAAAGCGGACAGGGCGCGTTATTGGGGGAGCTGTTTTTT	CASSQESGQGALLGELFF
TRBV27	NA	TRBJ2-2	NA	TGTGCCAGCAGTCCTTACCGGAACACCGGGGAGCTGTTTTTT	CASSPYRNTGELFF
TRBV5-1	NA	TRBJ2-5	TRBD1	TGCGCCAGCAGCTACAGGGGTCAAGAGACCCAGTACTTC	CASSYRGQETQYF
TRBV6-5	NA	TRBJ1-3	NA	TGTGCCAGCAGTTACGACTGGGGTAATCGAAAGGCCATATATTTT	CASSYDWGNRKAIYF
TRBV4-1	NA	TRBJ1-2	NA	TGCGCCAGCAGCCTCCGAACGTCCCCCCTCTATGGCTACACCTTC	CASSLRTSPLYGYTF
TRBV7-9	NA	TRBJ1-4	NA	TGTGCCAGCAGCTTAGAACGGGCAACTAATGAAAAACTGTTTTTT	CASSLERATNEKLFF
TRBV4-3	NA	TRBJ1-4	TRBD1	TGCGCCAGCAGCCAGGGTCGGGACAGGGACGAAAAACTGTTTTTT	CASSQGRDRDEKLFF
TRBV7-2	NA	TRBJ1-5	NA	TGTGCCAGCAGCCCCTCCCCCGGGCAGCCCCAGCATTTT	CASSPSPGQPQHF
TRBV7-9	NA	TRBJ1-2	NA	TGTGCCAGCAGCCCCCCGGTTCTACAAGGCTACACCTTC	CASSPPVLQGYTF
TRBV5-6	once	TRBJ2-7	NA	TGTGCCAGCAGCTTGTCCCCCGGCTACGAGCAGTACTTC	CASSLSPGYEQYF
TRBV27	NA	TRBJ2-2	NA	TGTGCCAGCAGTCGGGACGGGACCGGGGAGCTGTTTTTT	CASSRDGTGELFF
TRBV7-2	NA	TRBJ2-7	TRBD1	TGTGCCAGCAGCTTAGAGAGGGGGCAAGTCGACGAGCAGTACTTC	CASSLERGQVDEQYF
TRBV7-2	NA	TRBJ1-1	TRBD1	TGTGCCAGCAGCAAAGACAGGGGAGCTGAAGCTTTCTTT	CASSKDRGAEAFF
TRBV19	NA	TRBJ1-1	NA	TGTGCCAGTACAGCGAGCGACACACTGTACACTGAAGCTTTCTTT	CASTASDTLYTEAFF
TRBV5-5	NA	TRBJ1-5	NA	TGTGCCAGCAGCTTGGGGGCCAGTTTGAGCAATCAGCCCCAGCATTTT	CASSLGASLSNQPQHF
TRBV5-1	NA	TRBJ2-5	TRBD2	TGCGCCAGCAGCAGAGGGACTAGCGGTAACCAAGAGACCCAGTACTTC	CASSRGTSGNQETQYF
TRBV7-2	few	TRBJ2-7	NA	TGTGCCAGCAGCTGGTCAAGAAGCTCCTACGAGCAGTACTTC	CASSWSRSSYEQYF
TRBV7-6	once	TRBJ2-7	NA	TGTGCCAGCAGCTTAGGAACACCCGACACCTACGAGCAGTACTTC	CASSLGTPDTYEQYF
TRBV6-6	NA	TRBJ1-4	NA	TGTGCCAGCATTCACGGCCAAGGGCGTGGCGAAAAACTGTTTTTT	CASIHGQGRGEKLFF
TRBV2	NA	TRBJ1-4	TRBD1	TGTGCCAGCAGCGAACAGGGGGAGGAAAAACTGTTTTTT	CASSEQGEEKLFF
TRBV2	NA	TRBJ2-5	TRBD2	TGTGCCAGCAGGGGAGGGACTAGCGGCCGGCAAGAGACCCAGTACTTC	CASRGGTSGRQETQYF
TRBV19	once	TRBJ1-3	NA	TGTGCCAGTAGTATCGGGGGCAGGACCTTCTCTGGAAACACCATATATTTT	CASSIGGRTFSGNTIYF
TRBV9	NA	TRBJ2-2	NA	TGTGCCAGCAGCCAACCTAGGAACACCGGGGAGCTGTTTTTT	CASSQPRNTGELFF
TRBV11-3	NA	TRBJ2-2	NA	TGTGCCAGCAGCCCAGCCGGGTCCGGGGAGCTGTTTTTT	CASSPAGSGELFF
TRBV7-8	NA	TRBJ2-1	TRBD2	TGTGCCATCCGGACTAGCGGAAATTACAATGAGCAGTTCTTC	CAIRTSGNYNEQFF
TRBV4-1	NA	TRBJ1-2	NA	TGCGCCAGCAGTTCAACAGGGATCCGGGACTATGGCTACACCTTC	CASSSTGIRDYGYTF
TRBV29-1	NA	TRBJ2-5	TRBD1	TGCAGCGTTGATGGGGACAGGAATTCCCTCCAAGAGACCCAGTACTTC	CSVDGDRNSLQETQYF
TRBV7-9	NA	TRBJ1-3	NA	TGTGCCAGCAGCTTAAGCGAGCGAGCAGGAAACACCATATATTTT	CASSLSERAGNTIYF
TRBV6-1	once	TRBJ1-4	NA	TGTGCCAGCAGACGTCGACAGAGAGATCAGGAAAGACTGTTTTTT	CASRRRQRDQERLFF
TRBV5-4	NA	TRBJ2-7	NA	TGTGCCAGCAGCTTGCGGTCCCTGGTGGCAGACGAGCAGTACTTC	CASSLRSLVADEQYF
TRBV5-8	medium-sized	TRBJ1-2	NA	TGTGCCAGCAGCACAGGGTCTGCCTATGGCTACACCTTC	CASSTGSAYGYTF
TRBV4-1	NA	TRBJ2-7	TRBD1	TGCGCCAGCAGCCTGAGGGTCGGGGACAGGGGTTACGAGCAGTACTTC	CASSLRVGDRGYEQYF
TRBV7-2	NA	TRBJ2-5	TRBD1	TGTGCCAGCAGCACAAACCCAGGGGGCGGGGAGACCCAGTACTTC	CASSTNPGGGETQYF
TRBV27	once	TRBJ2-7	NA	TGTGCCAGCAGTTTTCGTGGGAGTACCTACGAGCAGTACTTC	CASSFRGSTYEQYF
TRBV7-2	NA	TRBJ2-7	TRBD2	TGTGCCAGCAGCCTCGGTAGCGGGAGACCCTCCTACGAGCAGTACTTC	CASSLGSGRPSYEQYF
TRBV29-1	NA	TRBJ1-4	TRBD1	TGCAGCGTTGGACAGGGGAGCGATGAAAAACTGTTTTTT	CSVGQGSDEKLFF
TRBV4-3	NA	TRBJ1-4	NA	TGCGCCAGCAGCCAAGGAGACGGGGCTAATGAAAAACTGTTTTTT	CASSQGDGANEKLFF
TRBV11-2	once	TRBJ2-7	NA	TGTGCCAGCAGCCTCCGTAGGTCCTCCTACGAGCAGTACTTC	CASSLRRSSYEQYF
TRBV5-1	NA	TRBJ2-2	TRBD1	TGCGCCAGCAGGGGGGACAGCGCGAACACCGGGGAGCTGTTTTTT	CASRGDSANTGELFF
TRBV6-5	NA	TRBJ1-2	NA	TGTGCCAGCAGTGCAGGGGCAGGGACCGGCTACACCTTC	CASSAGAGTGYTF
TRBV2	NA	TRBJ1-3	NA	TGTGCCAGCAGTACCGGGGGCGGAAACACCATATATTTT	CASSTGGGNTIYF
TRBV5-1	NA	TRBJ2-2	NA	TGCGCCAGCAGCTTGTATCAGAACACCGGGGAGCTGTTTTTT	CASSLYQNTGELFF
TRBV28	NA	TRBJ1-3	NA	TGTGCCAGCGCCCCAATTGGACACACCATATATTTT	CASAPIGHTIYF
TRBV5-6	NA	TRBJ1-5	NA	TGTGCCAGCAGCTTGTTTTCGGCGCCCCAGCATTTT	CASSLFSAPQHF
TRBV7-9	NA	TRBJ1-1	NA	TGTGCCAGCAGCCTACAGGGGAACACTGAAGCTTTCTTT	CASSLQGNTEAFF
TRBV5-1	few	TRBJ1-1	TRBD1	TGCGCCAGCAGTACAGGGGCCACTGAAGCTTTCTTT	CASSTGATEAFF
TRBV5-1	NA	TRBJ2-2	TRBD2	TGCGCCAGCAGCTTGGCCCGGACTAGCGGGAGGGCCGGGGAGCTGTTTTTT	CASSLARTSGRAGELFF